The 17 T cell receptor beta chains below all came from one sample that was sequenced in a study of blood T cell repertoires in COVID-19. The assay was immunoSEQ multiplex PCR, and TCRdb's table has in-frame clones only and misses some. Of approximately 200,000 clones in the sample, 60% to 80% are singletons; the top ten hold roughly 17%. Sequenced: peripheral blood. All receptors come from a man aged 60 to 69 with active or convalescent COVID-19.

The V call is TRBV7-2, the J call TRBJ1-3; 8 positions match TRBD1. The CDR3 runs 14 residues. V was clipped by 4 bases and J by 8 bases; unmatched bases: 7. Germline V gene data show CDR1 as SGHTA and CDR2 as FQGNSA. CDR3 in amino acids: CASSSRQGSYTIYF. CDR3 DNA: TGTGCCAGCAGCTCTAGACAGGGGTCGTACACCATATATTTT.

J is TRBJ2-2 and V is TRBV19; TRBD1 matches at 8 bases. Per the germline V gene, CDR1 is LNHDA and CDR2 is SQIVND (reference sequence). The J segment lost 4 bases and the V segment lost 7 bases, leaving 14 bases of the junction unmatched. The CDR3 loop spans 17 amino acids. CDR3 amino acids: CASTPRTTGVGTGELFF. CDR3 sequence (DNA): TGTGCCAGTACCCCTAGAACGACAGGGGTAGGCACCGGGGAGCTGTTTTTT.

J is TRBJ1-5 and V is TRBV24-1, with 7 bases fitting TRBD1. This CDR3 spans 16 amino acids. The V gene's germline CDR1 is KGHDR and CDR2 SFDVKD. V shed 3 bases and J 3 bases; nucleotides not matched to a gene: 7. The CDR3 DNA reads TGTGCCACCAGTGATCCTATGACAGGGTACAATCAGCCCCAGCATTTT. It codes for CATSDPMTGYNQPQHF.

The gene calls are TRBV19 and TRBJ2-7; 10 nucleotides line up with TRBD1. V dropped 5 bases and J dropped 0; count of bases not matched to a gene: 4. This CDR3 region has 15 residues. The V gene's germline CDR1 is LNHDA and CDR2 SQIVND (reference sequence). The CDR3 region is CASSPRDRGSYEQYF. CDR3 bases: TGTGCCAGTAGTCCCCGGGACAGGGGCTCCTACGAGCAGTACTTC. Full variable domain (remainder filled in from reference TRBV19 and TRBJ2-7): DGGITQSPKYLFRKEGQNVTLSCEQNLNHDAMYWYRQDPGQGLRLIYYSQIVNDFQKGDIAEGYSVSREKKESFPLTVTSAQKNPTAFYLCASSPRDRGSYEQYFGPGTRLTVT.

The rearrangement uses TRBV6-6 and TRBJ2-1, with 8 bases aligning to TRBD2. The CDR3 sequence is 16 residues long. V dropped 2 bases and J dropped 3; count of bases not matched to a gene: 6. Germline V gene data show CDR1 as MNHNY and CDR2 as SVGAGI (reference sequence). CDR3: CASSYGLSGSYNEQFF. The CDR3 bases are TGTGCCAGCAGTTACGGACTCAGCGGGAGCTACAATGAGCAGTTCTTC.

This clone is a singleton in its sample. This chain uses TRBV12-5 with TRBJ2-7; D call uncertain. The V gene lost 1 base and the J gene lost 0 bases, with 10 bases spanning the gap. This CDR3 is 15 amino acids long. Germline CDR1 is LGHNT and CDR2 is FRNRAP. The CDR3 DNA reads TGTGCTAGTGGTTTGGGGTCACCCGGCTCCTACGAGCAGTACTTC. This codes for CASGLGSPGSYEQYF. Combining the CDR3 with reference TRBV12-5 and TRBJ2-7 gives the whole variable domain DARVTQTPRHKVTEMGQEVTMRCQPILGHNTVFWYRQTMMQGLELLAYFRNRAPLDDSGMPKDRFSAEMPDATLATLKIQPSEPRDSAVYFCASGLGSPGSYEQYFGPGTRLTVT.

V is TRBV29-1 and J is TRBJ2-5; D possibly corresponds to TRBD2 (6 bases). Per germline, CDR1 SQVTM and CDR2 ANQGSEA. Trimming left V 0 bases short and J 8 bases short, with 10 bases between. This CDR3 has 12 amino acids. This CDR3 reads CSVEDRGRTQYF. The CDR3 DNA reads TGCAGCGTTGAAGATCGGGGGAGAACCCAGTACTTC.

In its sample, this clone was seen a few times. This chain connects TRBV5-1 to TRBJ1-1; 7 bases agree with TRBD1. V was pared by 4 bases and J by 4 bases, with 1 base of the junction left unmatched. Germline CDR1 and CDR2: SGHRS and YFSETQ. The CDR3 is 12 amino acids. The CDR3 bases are TGCGCCAGCAGCCCAGGGGGCACTGAAGCTTTCTTT. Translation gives CASSPGGTEAFF.

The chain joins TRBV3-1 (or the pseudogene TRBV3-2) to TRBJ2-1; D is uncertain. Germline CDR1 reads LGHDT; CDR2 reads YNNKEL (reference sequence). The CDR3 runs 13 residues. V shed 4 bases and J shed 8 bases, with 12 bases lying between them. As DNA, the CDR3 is TGTGCCAGCAGCCCCCGAACAGCCTATGAGCAGTTCTTC. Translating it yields CASSPRTAYEQFF.

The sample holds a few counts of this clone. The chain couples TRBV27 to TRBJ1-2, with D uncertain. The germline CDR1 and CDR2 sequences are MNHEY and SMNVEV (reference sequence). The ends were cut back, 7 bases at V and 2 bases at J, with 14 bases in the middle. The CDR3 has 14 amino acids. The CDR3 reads CASTPLVLNYGYTF. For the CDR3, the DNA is TGTGCCAGCACTCCACTCGTGCTGAACTATGGCTACACCTTC.

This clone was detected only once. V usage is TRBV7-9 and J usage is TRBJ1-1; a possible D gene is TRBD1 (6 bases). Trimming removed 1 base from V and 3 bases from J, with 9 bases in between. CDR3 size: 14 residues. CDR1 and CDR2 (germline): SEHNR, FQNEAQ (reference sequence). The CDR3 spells CASSLGRGDTEAFF. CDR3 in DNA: TGTGCCAGCAGCTTAGGCAGGGGAGACACTGAAGCTTTCTTT.

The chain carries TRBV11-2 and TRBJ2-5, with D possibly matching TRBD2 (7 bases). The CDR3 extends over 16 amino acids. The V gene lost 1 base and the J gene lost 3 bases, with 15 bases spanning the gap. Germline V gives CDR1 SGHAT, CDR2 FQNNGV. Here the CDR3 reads CASSLVLLGGEETQYF. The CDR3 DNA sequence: TGTGCCAGCAGCTTAGTGCTTTTAGGGGGGGAAGAGACCCAGTACTTC.

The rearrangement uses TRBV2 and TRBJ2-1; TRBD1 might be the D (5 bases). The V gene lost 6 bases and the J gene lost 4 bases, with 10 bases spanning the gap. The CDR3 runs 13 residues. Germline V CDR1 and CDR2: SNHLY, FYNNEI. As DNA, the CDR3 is TGTGCCAGCAGATCCCGACAGTACAATGAGCAGTTCTTC. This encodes CASRSRQYNEQFF.

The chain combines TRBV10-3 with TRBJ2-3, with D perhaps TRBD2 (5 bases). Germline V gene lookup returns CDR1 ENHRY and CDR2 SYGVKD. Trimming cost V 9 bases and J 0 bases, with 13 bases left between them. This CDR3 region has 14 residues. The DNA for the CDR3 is TGTGCCATTTCTTTTCGGGGAAGCACAGATACGCAGTATTTT. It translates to CAISFRGSTDTQYF.

The CDR3 spells CASSSIIGRINEQFF. The CDR3 DNA sequence: TGTGCCAGCAGTTCGATAATAGGGAGGATCAATGAGCAGTTCTTC. The chain combines TRBV28 with TRBJ2-1; a weak D match, TRBD2 (6 bases). Trimming removed 4 bases at V and 6 bases at J, with 16 bases between. Germline CDR1 is MDHEN and CDR2 is SYDVKM. This CDR3 comprises 15 residues.

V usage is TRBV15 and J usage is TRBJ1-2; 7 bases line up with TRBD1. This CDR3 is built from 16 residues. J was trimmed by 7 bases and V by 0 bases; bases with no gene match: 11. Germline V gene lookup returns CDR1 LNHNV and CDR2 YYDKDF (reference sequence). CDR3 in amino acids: CATSRDQGDSSGGYTF. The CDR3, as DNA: TGTGCCACCAGCAGAGATCAGGGGGACAGCTCGGGTGGCTACACCTTC.

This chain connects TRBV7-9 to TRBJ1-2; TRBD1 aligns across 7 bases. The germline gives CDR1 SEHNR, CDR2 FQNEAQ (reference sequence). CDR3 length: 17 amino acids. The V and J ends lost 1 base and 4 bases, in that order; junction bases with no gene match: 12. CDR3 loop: CASSLVNKGALGYGYTF. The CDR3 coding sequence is TGTGCCAGCAGCTTAGTTAATAAGGGGGCACTCGGCTATGGCTACACCTTC.